The 5 T cell receptor beta chains in this list originate from one sample, sequenced in a study of beta chain features in type 1 diabetes. Expressed TCRB transcripts got sequenced, as all isolated RNA was reverse transcribed. Assay: immunoSEQ multiplex PCR; the TCRdb copy retains only in-frame clones and omits some. The profile shows 130,000 to 150,000 clones, about 50% of them singletons. Sample: Tregs from blood. The receptors shown here come from a man younger than 35 in good health.

This clone has just a few counts. The chain is built from TRBV6-5 and TRBJ1-1; weak D call: TRBD1 (5 bases). The germline V gene encodes CDR1 MNHEY and CDR2 SVGAGI. Deletions cut 0 bases from V and 5 bases from J, with 13 bases between. The CDR3 spans 15 residues. The DNA for the CDR3 is TGTGCCAGCAGTTACTCGAGTCTGGAGGGGACTGAAGCTTTCTTT. It encodes CASSYSSLEGTEAFF.

There are a few counts of this clone. The gene calls are TRBV6-1 and TRBJ2-7; no clear D gene. The germline CDR1 and CDR2 sequences are MNHNS and SASEGT. V was cut by 6 bases and J by 3 bases, with 3 bases left in between. This CDR3 has 10 residues. CDR3 in DNA: TGTGCCAGCAGCTTCTACGAGCAGTACTTC. Translated, it gives CASSFYEQYF.

This rearrangement joins TRBV10-2 to TRBJ2-7; TRBD1 is a possible D gene (5 bases). Trimming cost V 6 bases and J 4 bases, with 19 bases left between them. Germline CDR1 is WSHSY and CDR2 is SAAADI. The CDR3 sequence is 15 residues long. DNA of the CDR3: TGCGCCAGCAGCGGACACTTTGACGAGACTTACGAGCAGTACTTC. It specifies CASSGHFDETYEQYF.

The chain joins TRBV29-1 to TRBJ1-4; TRBD1 matches at 7 bases. CDR1 and CDR2 (germline): SQVTM, ANQGSEA. This CDR3 region has 16 residues. CDR3 in amino acids: CSNKGAAGRNNEKLFF. CDR3 DNA sequence: TGCAGTAATAAGGGGGCAGCCGGAAGAAATAATGAAAAACTGTTTTTT. Full variable domain (rest looked up from reference TRBV29-1 and TRBJ1-4): SAVISQKPSRDICQRGTSLTIQCQVDSQVTMMFWYRQQPGQSLTLIATANQGSEATYESGFVIDKFPISRPNLTFSTLTVSNMSPEDSSIYLCSNKGAAGRNNEKLFFGSGTQLSVL.

CDR3 in amino acids: CASSFLGAVYNEQFF. CDR3 DNA: TGTGCCAGCAGCTTCCTGGGGGCGGTATACAATGAGCAGTTCTTC. The chain couples TRBV7-9 to TRBJ2-1; possibly TRBD1 for D (6 bases). This CDR3 region has 15 residues. Germline CDR1 and CDR2: SEHNR and FQNEAQ (reference sequence). V lost 3 bases to trimming and J lost 4 bases, with 13 bases between them.